This T cell receptor (beta chain) was profiled in a study of cytomegalovirus exposure and HLA in healthy donors (TCRdb year 2017). Background for the entire study: A later analysis indicated that the roughly 120 validation repertoires were generated on the platform also employed for the 666 repertoires of the first cohort. High-throughput TCR immunosequencing, statistical association of individual TCRs with disease status, and machine learning were combined to predict cytomegalovirus infection status. The study aimed to test whether cataloging public T cell receptors could reveal signatures of past pathogen exposure. Along with the approximately 650-subject first cohort, a separate validation cohort of around 120 different subjects was used. On the study overall, not on this receptor specifically: Most TCR sequences were seen in very few donors, while some public TCRs were found in many individuals. A few of the identified cytomegalovirus-associated TCR beta chains were confirmed in vitro to be specific for cytomegalovirus antigens. All 120 or so repertoires were used to score co-occurrence in the validation cohort in a later analysis, because that analysis had no HLA typing for the cohort. In a later analysis, TCRs clustered in the first cohort were found to also tend to co-occur in the roughly 120 validation repertoires, with about 94% of cluster scores above 0. The authors suggested that the approach could potentially be extended to other disease states and immunological phenotypes. The study gave a list of 150 to 200 TCR beta chains associated with cytomegalovirus. The classifier was reported to diagnose cytomegalovirus status with high specificity and sensitivity in both the original cohort and the validation cohort.

The library was prepared using the immunoSEQ multiplex PCR assay. As for how the authors treated the data: A statistical classification framework was built for diagnosing cytomegalovirus status from the catalog of TCR beta chain sequences. Sourced from immuneACCESS, this table was stored by TCRdb with only in-frame sequences that have V and J called. A share of the clones is absent; for the studies checked, an unresolved V gene accounts for under half, and the remainder has no known explanation. V, J and clone size were drawn from that table, and D and trimming were deduced from the DNA. This sample is represented by 140,000 or so clones; approximately 90% of them were singletons. The ten largest clones take up 4.5% of the sample. Turning to this clone: Its antigen target is currently unknown. The record has no base qualities; no much larger clone is one base away.

From cysteine to phenylalanine, the CDR3 is 13 amino acids long. The DNA shown is the 39-base CDR3, in frame from base 1. Trimming costs V 3 bases and J 4 bases, and their ends lie 7 bases apart. For CDR1 and CDR2, the germline V gene lists MDHEN and SYDVKM. Donors formed part of the validation cohort, which comprised 120 subjects and was distinct from the first cohort of 550 to 850 subjects. Sample: PBMCs. The TCR originated in a man between 18 and 35 years old in good health and CMV-seropositive. Here the chain combines TRBV28 and TRBJ2-4; possibly the D gene is TRBD2, per 6 matching bases. In nucleotides, the sequence is TGTGCCAGCAGTTTTGGAGGGAAAAACATTCAGTACTTC. It translates to CASSFGGKNIQYF.